This TCR beta chain is from a study of regulatory T cells in long-lasting Graves disease. This clonotype has more than one count but fewer than ten. The antigen is unknown. Time point of the sample: newly diagnosed GD, antithyroid drugs for less than 3 months. The TCR library was prepared using RNA isolated from PBMCs. iRepertoire HTBI primers and Arm-PCR of CDR3 regions built TCR beta libraries. TCRdb fed the multiplex PCR reads into MiXCR, producing one record per CDR3 protein. The sample shows about 330,000 distinct CDR3 sequences, 15% to 20% of them seen only once. Study conclusions and caveats: Shared public clonotypes totalled fewer than 3,000 in persistent patients, compared with about 930 in new patients.

The CDR3 has 14 residues. V shed 6 bases and J shed 0 bases, with 10 bases lying between them. Germline V gives CDR1 SEHNR, CDR2 FQNEAQ (reference sequence). The sample also formed part of further work on T cells in Graves' hyperthyroidism and ophthalmopathy. As that report states: Stability of Graves' hyperthyroidism was defined as absent ophthalmopathy progression within 18 months. Progression to ophthalmopathy was predicted a median of roughly seven months early.

The sequence came from a woman between 18 and 29 years old with Graves disease. The sequenced sample was peripheral blood mononuclear cells (PBMCs), obtained at new diagnosis, from a patient treated with antithyroid drugs. The gene calls are TRBV7-9 and TRBJ2-3; the D gene is possibly TRBD1 (6 bases). CDR3 DNA: TGTGCCAGCAGTCACAGGGAAAGCACAGATACGCAGTATTTT. It translates to CASSHRESTDTQYF.